A selection of T cell receptor beta chains follows, all from one sample in a study. Each CDR3 protein gets one entry after TCRdb re-called the RT-PCR reads with MiXCR. Altogether fewer than 800,000 distinct CDR3 sequences are present, 12% to 15% being singletons, with the ten largest covering just over 3.5%. What was sequenced was memory CD4+ T cells from blood. The receptors shown here come from a female donor in good health, serving as a healthy control. CDR3s include the opening cysteine and the closing phenylalanine or tryptophan. D genes are given only for firm matches. The size entry is marked missing in some rows and otherwise reads once, few, many or a size class.

v_gene,abundance,j_gene,d_gene,len,CDR3aa,CDR3nt
TRBV4-1,few,TRBJ2-7,TRBD1,16,CASSQDKDRTGVEQYF,TGCGCCAGCAGCCAAGATAAGGACAGGACAGGGGTCGAGCAGTACTTC
TRBV18,-,TRBJ2-3,TRBD2,14,CASSPQAGVDTQYF,TGTGCCAGCTCACCACAGGCGGGAGTGGATACGCAGTATTTT
TRBV7-8,many,TRBJ2-1,TRBD2,16,CASSFPPSGSNNEQFF,TGTGCCAGCAGCTTCCCGCCTAGCGGGTCTAACAATGAGCAGTTCTTC
TRBV27,once,TRBJ2-3,TRBD1,12,CASSFRDSREYF,TGTGCCAGCAGTTTTAGGGACAGTCGGGAGTATTTT
TRBV7-2,-,TRBJ2-7,-,14,CASSLGGTGYEQYF,TGTGCCAGCAGCTTAGGGGGGACTGGCTACGAGCAGTACTTC
TRBV20-1,many,TRBJ2-5,-,15,CSARILGLPGGTQYF,TGCAGTGCTAGAATCCTGGGACTGCCCGGGGGAACCCAGTACTTC
TRBV7-3,many,TRBJ2-5,-,13,CASSPGGLETQYF,TGTGCCAGCAGCCCCGGAGGTTTAGAGACCCAGTACTTC
TRBV29-1,many,TRBJ1-5,TRBD1,13,CSVGTGNDQPQHF,TGCAGCGTTGGGACAGGGAACGATCAGCCCCAGCATTTT
TRBV3-1,few,TRBJ1-1,-,12,CASSQDASGTFF,TGTGCCAGCAGCCAAGATGCATCCGGGACTTTCTTT
TRBV24-1,few,TRBJ2-7,-,13,CATSHGQLYEQYF,TGTGCCACCAGTCATGGACAGCTCTACGAGCAGTACTTC
TRBV20-1,many,TRBJ1-3,-,12,CSASSEGNTIYF,TGCAGTGCTAGCTCCGAGGGAAACACCATATATTTT
TRBV27,-,TRBJ2-1,-,13,CASGGTESGEQFF,TGTGCCAGCGGGGGAACTGAGAGTGGTGAGCAGTTCTTC
TRBV6-1,-,TRBJ1-5,TRBD1,14,CASTEGTGNQPQHF,TGTGCCAGCACTGAAGGGACAGGGAATCAGCCCCAGCATTTT
TRBV10-3,many,TRBJ1-5,-,15,CATMGWGEVNQPQHF,TGTGCCACCATGGGGTGGGGGGAGGTAAATCAGCCCCAGCATTTT
TRBV18,-,TRBJ2-2,TRBD2,16,CASSPQSGGNTGELFF,TGTGCCAGCTCACCACAAAGCGGGGGTAACACCGGGGAGCTGTTTTTT
TRBV28,-,TRBJ1-1,TRBD1,15,CASRVTGPMNTEAFF,TGTGCCAGCAGGGTGACAGGGCCCATGAACACTGAAGCTTTCTTT